This T cell receptor (beta chain) emerged from a study of cytomegalovirus exposure and HLA in healthy donors (dated by TCRdb to 2015 to 2018). As for the study more broadly: An earlier analysis of under 600 of the donors reported 250 to 300 Gb of sequence data and about 100 million unique TCR beta sequences from approximately 180 million T cells. Rather than using new phenotypic data, the later analysis identified candidate immune exposures from TCR beta sequences and from how often those sequences occurred across donors. The number of donors typed differed by locus, with 629-630 for A, B, C, DRB1 and DQB1, 522 for DQA1, approximately 580 for DPA1, and roughly 450 for DPB1. A later analysis re-analyzed previously published TCR beta repertoires from 650 to 800 donors and added high-resolution HLA genotyping to study TCR occurrence patterns. Both class I and class II loci were covered by HLA typing, at four-digit resolution. A separate validation cohort of some 130 different subjects was used in addition to the 666-subject first cohort. All discovery cohort repertoires had been generated using a single sequencing platform. Alongside the repertoire data, information on donor age, sex, ethnicity and CMV serostatus was compiled. The study used immunosequencing to profile the T cell repertoires of approximately 630 subjects and linked those repertoires to cytomegalovirus serostatus. Across about 380 genotyped donors of the cohort, an average of about 250,000 unique TCR beta nucleotide sequences per donor were sequenced, and roughly 18% of those sequences were non-productive. Roughly 310 gigabases of sequencing data and roughly 90 million unique TCR sequences were included in an early release covering 500 to 750 HLA-typed donors. Genome-wide SNP genotypes for about 60% of the roughly 700 donors were used in a later genetic analysis, which treated that subset as a discovery cohort. Because of strong linkage in the cohort, 4 to 6 DR-DQ haplotypes were treated as single units for association and clustering. To predict cytomegalovirus infection status, the study brought together high-throughput TCR immunosequencing, statistical association of individual TCRs with disease status, and machine learning. The genetic ancestry cluster associated with self-reported Caucasian donors included 81% of the 300 to 400 genotyped donors. An earlier analysis of some 600 of the donors applied high-throughput TCR beta sequencing to assess whether each TCR beta V gene segment acted as functional or pseudogenic. The aim of the study was to test whether cataloging public T cell receptors could identify signatures of past pathogen exposure.

CDR1 and CDR2 (SNHLY, FYNNEI) derive from the germline V gene. The trim is 5 bases for V and 3 bases for J, with a gap of 4 bases between the germline ends. The CDR3, cysteine through phenylalanine, is 11 amino acids long. Left in the record is the CDR3 DNA by itself, 33 bases read in frame from the first base. Library preparation employed the immunoSEQ multiplex PCR assay. A mixture of 60 forward primers for TCR Vbeta segments and 13 reverse primers for TCR Jbeta segments was used in the multiplex PCR. The CDR3 region of rearranged TCR beta genes was amplified from genomic DNA with a multiplex PCR assay. The amplified TCR beta libraries were sequenced on the Illumina HiSeq System as 87-base-pair reads. From the authors' description of their analysis: A later analysis counted about 82 million unique TCR beta chains across the 500 to 850 repertoires, and some 12 million of these chains were shared by at least two donors. Raw reads were error-corrected and collapsed into unique sequences with a nearest-neighbor algorithm that merged closely related sequences to remove PCR and sequencing errors. CDR3 sequences were aligned to IMGT reference sequences to assign V, D and J gene segments. For a sequence to be retained, a match of at least six nucleotides to both a V gene segment and a J gene segment was required. Rearrangements were classified as productive when the CDR3 lacked stop codons and remained in frame with V and J, and all other rearrangements were classified as non-productive. CDR3 was defined according to IMGT convention as the region running from the second conserved V-encoded cysteine to the conserved J-encoded phenylalanine. Sequences without an unambiguous match to a single V gene segment were excluded from the earlier analysis of about 600 of the donors. In an earlier analysis of 587 of the donors, V segments were called functional above 56.7% productive rearrangements and were called segregating when the between-donor standard deviation exceeded 5%. A statistical classification framework was developed to diagnose cytomegalovirus status using the catalog of TCR beta chain sequences. In a later analysis, TCR nucleotide sequences were compared against IMGT/GENE-DB human TR gene sequences so that V and J genes could be assigned. Using the TCRdist pipeline, a later analysis assigned CDR3 sequences along with most-parsimonious VDJ recombination scenarios. In a later analysis, every TCR beta chain was defined by the combination of its CDR3 amino acid sequence and its V-gene family, and reads without a unique V-gene family were dropped. As a way to deal with suspected cross-contamination and a sequencing artifact, a later analysis dropped 450 to 700 nucleotide sequences that were highly shared and had low generation probability. In a later analysis, a clonal expansion index for each public chain was calculated from normalized within-repertoire ranks of inferred template counts. In a later analysis, generation probabilities were computed with a VDJ recombination model fitted to out-of-frame rearrangements, and the resulting probabilities were checked against IGoR. Hypergeometric tests were used in a later analysis to score TCR-TCR, TCR-HLA and TCR-CMV co-occurrence, with a repertoire-size bias correction applied to the TCR pairs. To estimate false discovery rates, a later analysis permuted the HLA or CMV assignments 20 times. In a later analysis, co-occurring TCRs were grouped using DBSCAN, with TCRdist sequence similarity added in when clustering inside HLA-allele-positive subsets. For co-occurrence clustering, repertoires with fewer than 30,000 or more than 120,000 public chains were excluded, along with five or six repertoires with anomalous nucleotide sharing. As stored in TCRdb, this immuneACCESS dataset retains in-frame rearrangements with V and J assigned. A fraction of the clones does not appear; measured against another copy, unresolved V genes explain less than half of the discrepancy, and the remainder lacks a known reason. The V and J calls and clone size were taken over from that table, and D and trimming were inferred from the DNA. The sample table records 210,000 or so clones; roughly four fifths of these occur just once. Of the sample, just over 1.4% falls within the top ten clones.

The cohort comprised more than 550 healthy bone marrow donors. All cohort members were sampled while nominally healthy, although unrecorded immune exposures were likely present. The donor tested CMV seronegative and was one of the 352 seronegative cohort members. Every donor gave a peripheral blood sample, and the peripheral blood mononuclear cells from that sample were used for TCR beta sequencing. Genomic DNA was extracted from the blood cell samples with the Qiagen DNeasy Blood Extraction Kit. The full study reports these points: Sequencing depth was assumed to be roughly uniform across donors in the presence/absence analyses, though that assumption may not hold. Most CMV-associated TCR beta chains appeared to be HLA-restricted in a later analysis, and the HLA associations seemed to be driven largely by CMV exposure. A cluster of highly shared sequence variants was judged likely to be a technical artifact of the sequencing pipeline. At a false discovery rate of 0.05, a later analysis linked some 17,000 TCR beta sequences to specific HLA alleles. In vitro tests confirmed that a few of the cytomegalovirus-associated TCR beta chains recognize cytomegalovirus antigens. The authors suggested that the approach could potentially be extended to other disease states and immunological phenotypes. According to a later analysis, parvovirus B19, influenza, CMV and Epstein-Barr virus appeared linked to several top co-occurrence clusters. A further reported finding was that TCR beta sequences accurately predicted the HLA-A and HLA-B alleles for most subjects in the first cohort. Some IMGT-functional V segments, including TRBV6-2 and TRBV6-3, could not be distinguished by the 87-base-pair reads and were therefore excluded. In a later analysis, the rate of TCR association differed among HLA loci, with DRB1 alleles having the most associated TCRs and HLA-C alleles having the fewest. In both the original and validation cohorts, the classifier was reported to diagnose cytomegalovirus status with high specificity and sensitivity. Most TCR sequences were seen in very few donors, while some public TCRs were found in many individuals. HLA typing was unavailable for some donors at each locus, so association tests used only the typed subset. For the cohort, immune exposure information was limited to CMV serostatus. Correlated functional status among segregating V segments might be attributable to linkage disequilibrium, but an unknown experimental factor could not be ruled out. In a later analysis, HLA-associated TCR beta chains showed more clonal expansion and lower generation probabilities than non-associated chains that were equally common. Compared with the approximately 670-donor mean, donors in an Asian-associated ancestry cluster had fewer N-insertions in productive TCRs, according to a later genetic analysis. The cohort was sequenced for TCR beta chains only, and without alpha or paired-chain data the features that could be detected were limited. In the study, 150 to 200 TCR beta chains were listed as associated with cytomegalovirus. The earlier analysis of around 600 of the donors excluded 15 to 20 rarely observed V segments, including chromosome 9 orphons, because counts were too low. A later genetic analysis associated a missense DCLRE1C variant with V-gene and J-gene trimming of TCR beta chains, and an independent cohort replicated the association. Broadly in line with IMGT annotations, most TCR beta V segments showed up in productive rearrangements about 87% or about 30% of the time in an earlier analysis of approximately 640 of the donors. Strong co-occurrence of HLA alleles, especially DR and DQ, made assigning TCR associations to individual alleles difficult.

Regarding this clone: It lacks a known antigen. Base qualities were left out, and no much larger clone turns up one base away.

The rearrangement joined TRBV2 to TRBJ2-5; the D gene cannot be resolved reliably. The sample comprised PBMCs. This sequence was found in a girl aged 5-17 years in good health and CMV-seronegative. The bases read TGTGCCAGCAGTACGGAAGAGACCCAGTACTTC. This sequence encodes CASSTEETQYF.